This TCR beta chain derives from a study of PD-1 blockade in classical Hodgkin lymphoma. Assay: immunoSEQ multiplex PCR; the TCRdb copy retains only in-frame clones and omits some. Found here are approximately 99,000 clones, 70% to 90% of them singletons; the top ten hold nearly 20%. Following autologous stem cell transplantation, relapse occurred in every patient, and exposure to brentuximab vedotin varied. The junction had 7 bases not matched to a gene; V was cut back by 6 bases and J by 5 bases. The CDR3 covers 14 residues. Germline V gene lookup returns CDR1 SGHAT and CDR2 FQNNGV. This clonotype originated in a human donor with classical Hodgkin lymphoma. The sequencing used peripheral blood mononuclear cells (PBMCs), collected before the second cycle of nivolumab. This chain links TRBV11-2 with TRBJ2-5; 9 nucleotides match TRBD2. This CDR3 reads CASSFSGSGETQYF. The CDR3 coding sequence is TGTGCCAGCAGTTTTAGCGGGAGCGGGGAGACCCAGTACTTC.